This entry lists 8 T cell receptor beta chains sequenced from one sample in a study of cytomegalovirus exposure and HLA in healthy donors. PCR primers comprised 60 Vbeta and 13 Jbeta primers. The method was immunoSEQ multiplex PCR; TCRdb's version includes in-frame clones alone and lacks a portion of them. The sample gives around 100,000 clones, 79% of which show up once; approximately 3% is in the top ten. Material: PBMCs. All receptors come from a woman in her thirties or forties in good health and CMV-seronegative.

The J gene is TRBJ2-5, the V gene TRBV29-1, with TRBD2 as a possible D gene (6 bases). V lost 4 bases to trimming and J lost 2 bases, with 11 bases between them. The germline V gene has CDR1 SQVTM and CDR2 ANQGSEA. CDR3 length: 13 amino acids. CDR3 DNA: TGCAGCGTTGGAAAGACTAGGCAAGAGACCCAGTACTTC. Protein product: CSVGKTRQETQYF. Full variable domain (remainder filled in from reference TRBV29-1 and TRBJ2-5): SAVISQKPSRDICQRGTSLTIQCQVDSQVTMMFWYRQQPGQSLTLIATANQGSEATYESGFVIDKFPISRPNLTFSTLTVSNMSPEDSSIYLCSVGKTRQETQYFGPGTRLLVL.

The chain is built from TRBV6-5 and TRBJ1-1; the D is unclear. Germline values: CDR1 MNHEY, CDR2 SVGAGI. The V end lost 6 bases, the J end lost 1 base, and 12 bases lay between the germline ends. This CDR3 spans 14 amino acids. The CDR3 is CASREEAANTEAFF. In DNA, the CDR3 is TGTGCCAGCAGGGAAGAGGCTGCGAACACTGAAGCTTTCTTT.

The chain carries TRBV14 and TRBJ2-1; 8 nucleotides line up with TRBD2. Germline V lookup: CDR1 SGHDN, CDR2 FVKESK. The junction had 10 bases not matched to a gene; V was cut back by 2 bases and J by 13 bases. This CDR3 spans 14 amino acids. CDR3 amino acids: CASSQPGTRAPQFF. In DNA, the CDR3 is TGTGCCAGCAGCCAACCCGGGACTAGAGCCCCTCAGTTCTTC.

This sequence joins TRBV2 and TRBJ1-5; 9 bases are a match to TRBD1. The V segment lost 8 bases and the J segment 6 bases; nucleotides outside the gene matches: 8. The CDR3 totals 14 residues. CDR1 is SNHLY, CDR2 FYNNEI, per germline. CDR3 sequence reads: CASGPTGGTQPQHF. DNA for the CDR3: TGTGCCAGCGGTCCGACAGGGGGGACTCAGCCCCAGCATTTT.

Note on this clone: Other DNA sequences in the sample encode the same CDR3. V gene TRBV29-1 combines with J gene TRBJ2-2, with D possibly being TRBD1 (5 bases). CDR1 and CDR2 (germline): SQVTM, ANQGSEA. CDR3 size: 14 residues. The V gene lost 4 bases and the J gene lost 3 bases, with 12 bases spanning the gap. The CDR3 spells CSVGGGGYTGELFF. In DNA form, the CDR3 reads TGCAGCGTTGGGGGCGGCGGATACACCGGGGAGCTGTTTTTT.

This chain links TRBV5-4 with TRBJ2-5, with 7 bases lining up with TRBD1. CDR3 size: 13 residues. Germline CDR1 reads SGHNT; CDR2 reads YYREEE (reference sequence). The ends lost 4 bases at V and 2 bases at J; junction bases unmatched: 2. The CDR3 nucleotides are TGTGCCAGCAGCACGACAGGGCAAGAGACCCAGTACTTC. Translation: CASSTTGQETQYF.

This chain joins TRBV7-2 and TRBJ1-5; TRBD1 aligns across 12 bases. Germline V lookup: CDR1 SGHTA, CDR2 FQGNSA. The junction had 8 bases not matched to a gene; V was cut back by 2 bases and J by 0 bases. CDR3 length equals 19 residues. CDR3 coding DNA: TGTGCCAGCAGCTTACCCCAGGGACAGGGGGCGCGTAGCAATCAGCCCCAGCATTTT. It codes for CASSLPQGQGARSNQPQHF.

The V gene is TRBV27, the J gene TRBJ2-5; 9 nucleotides line up with TRBD2. Gene TRBJ2-7 matches the end of the DNA better, so the J call may be wrong. Germline-derived CDR1 and CDR2 are MNHEY and SMNVEV (reference sequence). The CDR3 runs to 16 residues. DNA of the CDR3: TGTGCCAGCAGTTTGAGTAGCGGGGGTAAACCCTACGAGCAGTACTTC. This sequence encodes CASSLSSGGKPYEQYF.